These 29 T cell receptor beta chains originate from one sample sequenced in a study of T cells in Graves' hyperthyroidism and ophthalmopathy. RNA transcripts served as the template for amplifying TCR beta CDR3 regions. When the TCR CDR3 underwent first-round RT-PCR, the HTBI primer set was used. TCRdb reprocessed the multiplex PCR reads via MiXCR and lists one record per CDR3 protein. Found here are some 490,000 distinct CDR3 sequences, about 16% of them singletons; the top ten hold 25% to 30%. Sequenced input: blood. These receptors came from a woman under 40 with Graves' ophthalmopathy.

On this clonotype: The germline gene is not matched at one end of the junction; a read error may be the cause. The rearrangement uses TRBV7-2 and TRBJ1-3, with D possibly being TRBD1 (6 bases). Germline lookup yields CDR1 SGHTA and CDR2 FQGNSA. This CDR3 is 16 amino acids long. CDR3 nucleotides: TGTGCCAGCAGCCCTATACAACAGGGCTCTGGAAACACCATATGTTTT. Protein product: CASSPIQQGSGNTICF. Together with reference TRBV7-2 and TRBJ1-3, the CDR3 gives the full variable domain: GAGVSQSPSNKVTEKGKDVELRCDPISGHTALYWYRQSLGQGLEFLIYFQGNSAPDKSGLPSDRFSAERTGGSVSTLTIQRTQQEDSAVYLCASSPIQQGSGNTICFGEGSWLTVV.

This clonotype was recorded at least ten times. V gene TRBV28 combines with J gene TRBJ1-4; D remains unclear. Germline loops: CDR1 MDHEN, CDR2 SYDVKM. V was trimmed by 4 bases and J by 6 bases, leaving 12 bases between them. There are 14 residues in the CDR3. The CDR3: CASSYTAADEKLFF. The CDR3 DNA is TGTGCCAGCAGTTATACAGCGGCGGATGAAAAACTGTTTTTT.

This clonotype was found a few times. The chain carries TRBV19 and TRBJ2-7; the D is unclear. CDR3 length: 15 residues. V lost 1 base and J 0 bases, leaving 10 bases between the germline ends. The germline V gene has CDR1 LNHDA and CDR2 SQIVND (reference sequence). The CDR3 region is CASSIAADPSYEQYF. CDR3 sequence (DNA): TGTGCCAGTAGTATAGCGGCGGATCCCTCCTACGAGCAGTACTTC. The full variable domain, with the rest looked up from reference TRBV19 and TRBJ2-7, is DGGITQSPKYLFRKEGQNVTLSCEQNLNHDAMYWYRQDPGQGLRLIYYSQIVNDFQKGDIAEGYSVSREKKESFPLTVTSAQKNPTAFYLCASSIAADPSYEQYFGPGTRLTVT.

The chain has TRBV12-3 or TRBV12-4 and TRBJ2-3, with TRBD1 matching 7 bases. The CDR3 length is 15 residues. V was pared by 5 bases and J by 4 bases, with 9 bases of the junction left unmatched. The CDR3 here is CASSPMTGWADTQYF. Here the CDR3 DNA reads TGTGCCAGCAGTCCCATGACAGGGTGGGCAGATACGCAGTATTTT.

This clonotype occurred many times. The rearrangement joins TRBV6-1 to TRBJ2-2, with 7 bases aligning to TRBD1. Trimming at V came to 6 bases and at J to 6 bases, leaving 7 bases not matched to a gene. CDR3 size: 14 residues. CDR1 is MNHNS, CDR2 SASEGT, per germline. The CDR3 bases are TGTGCCAGCAGCGTCATGACAGGGTCCGGGGAGCTGTTTTTT. As protein: CASSVMTGSGELFF.

Many counts were recorded for this clonotype. The chain recombines TRBV11-2 with TRBJ2-2; 7 bases are a match to TRBD2. V gave up 5 bases and J gave up 5 bases; unmatched junction bases: 11. The V gene's germline CDR1 is SGHAT and CDR2 FQNNGV. CDR3 size: 16 residues. The CDR3 bases are TGTGCCAGCAGCCTCCATTTGGGGGGAGGGACCGGGGAGCTGTTTTTT. Translated, it gives CASSLHLGGGTGELFF.

V usage is TRBV9 and J usage is TRBJ2-5; 8 bases fit TRBD2. Trimming at V came to 0 bases and at J to 4 bases, leaving 8 bases not matched to a gene. Germline V gene sequence: CDR1 SGDLS, CDR2 YYNGEE. This CDR3 has 16 amino acids. The CDR3 coding sequence is TGTGCCAGCAGCGTAGCTCCCGGGGGGGCTCGAGAGACCCAGTACTTC. It translates to CASSVAPGGARETQYF.

This clonotype was recorded many times. The V gene is TRBV20-1, the J gene TRBJ2-7; TRBD2 agrees at 9 bases. The CDR3 runs to 14 residues. CDR1 is DFQATT, CDR2 SNEGSKA, per germline (reference sequence). Losses at the gene ends were 4 bases for V and 1 base for J; bases not matched to a gene: 5. The CDR3 protein is CSANSGRGSYEQYF. DNA of the CDR3: TGCAGTGCTAATAGCGGGAGAGGGTCCTACGAGCAGTACTTC.

This clonotype was seen many times. V gene TRBV9 combines with J gene TRBJ2-5, with TRBD1 as a possible D gene (6 bases). Germline V CDR1 and CDR2: SGDLS, YYNGEE. Trimming left V 2 bases short and J 4 bases short, with 18 bases between. The CDR3 has 16 amino acids. The chain's CDR3 is CASSVGAGDLLETQYF. The CDR3 DNA reads TGTGCCAGCAGCGTCGGGGCAGGGGACCTCCTAGAGACCCAGTACTTC.

This clonotype occurred many times. This chain links TRBV5-6 with TRBJ2-1; no definite D call. Germline CDR1 and CDR2: SGHDT and YYEEEE. CDR3 size: 11 residues. The V end lost 1 base, the J end lost 8 bases, and 4 bases lay between the germline ends. CDR3 coding DNA: TGTGCCAGCAGCTTGTTAGATGAGCAGTTCTTC. Translated, it gives CASSLLDEQFF.

This clonotype was seen more than once but under ten times. This rearrangement joins TRBV3-2 to TRBJ1-2. TRBV3-2 is a pseudogene segment. The CDR3 runs 17 residues. The CDR3 coding sequence is TGTGCCAGCAGCCCCCAACCCGACAGGGACCCTCCTAATGGCTACACCTTC. As protein: CASSPQPDRDPPNGYTF.

This clonotype was detected ten times or more. The V and J genes are TRBV4-3 and TRBJ2-3; TRBD2 matches 8 bases. The junction had 5 bases not matched to a gene; V was cut back by 0 bases and J by 0 bases. From germline, CDR1 is LGHNA and CDR2 YSLEER. The CDR3 sequence is 17 residues long. CDR3 DNA: TGCGCCAGCAGCCAAGACCTAGCGGGTACTAGCACAGATACGCAGTATTTT. It specifies CASSQDLAGTSTDTQYF.

The V gene is TRBV28, the J gene TRBJ1-1; no clear D. The V end lost 5 bases, the J end lost 3 bases, and 22 bases lay between the germline ends. The CDR3 runs to 17 residues. Looked up from germline, CDR1 is MDHEN and CDR2 is SYDVKM. CDR3 nucleotides: TGTGCCAGCAGTCCCCCGACACCCGATAGTTTTCACACTGAAGCTTTCTTT. Encoded protein: CASSPPTPDSFHTEAFF. The complete variable domain, with remaining parts taken from reference TRBV28 and TRBJ1-1, reads DVKVTQSSRYLVKRTGEKVFLECVQDMDHENMFWYRQDPGLGLRLIYFSYDVKMKEKGDIPEGYSVSREKKERFSLILESASTNQTSMYLCASSPPTPDSFHTEAFFGQGTRLTVV.

J is TRBJ2-2 and V is TRBV29-1, with D perhaps matching TRBD1 or TRBD2 (5 bases each). Germline CDR1 is SQVTM and CDR2 is ANQGSEA. Trimming pared 6 bases from V and 6 bases from J, leaving 20 bases between. The CDR3 sequence is 15 residues long. CDR3 amino acids: CSVPRMGQDSGELFF. DNA of the CDR3: TGCAGCGTCCCTCGGATGGGGCAGGACTCCGGGGAGCTGTTTTTT.

The V and J genes are TRBV9 and TRBJ1-1, with a possible D match to TRBD1 (5 bases). Per the germline V gene, CDR1 is SGDLS and CDR2 is YYNGEE. The V end lost 1 base, the J end lost 5 bases, and 15 bases lay between the germline ends. The CDR3 has 15 residues. CDR3 DNA: TGTGCCAGCAGCGTATCTGCGGGGGGGGGTACTGAAGCTTTCTTT. This sequence encodes CASSVSAGGGTEAFF.

This clonotype was detected many times. The chain links TRBV28 to TRBJ1-6; TRBD1 matches 9 bases. The junction had 10 bases not matched to a gene; V was cut back by 10 bases and J by 9 bases. Germline V gene sequence: CDR1 MDHEN, CDR2 SYDVKM. The CDR3 has 14 residues. The CDR3 sequence: CAIRQGVPRSPLHF. DNA of the CDR3: TGTGCCATCAGACAGGGGGTACCCCGTTCACCCCTCCACTTT.

This clonotype was seen more than once but under ten times. The chain joins TRBV2 to TRBJ2-1; TRBD1 is a possible D gene (7 bases). The CDR3 length is 19 residues. The V gene lost 9 bases and the J gene lost 3 bases, with 30 bases spanning the gap. CDR1 is SNHLY and CDR2 is FYNNEI in the germline V gene. In DNA form, the CDR3 reads TGTGCCAGGTACCTTCGGGAGACTAGGGGGCCGGAGAGCTACAATGAGCAGTTCTTC. Protein sequence: CARYLRETRGPESYNEQFF.

This clonotype was counted ten times or more. V and J are TRBV20-1 and TRBJ2-1; no reliable D call. Trimming took 1 base from V and 8 from J, leaving 6 bases between them. The CDR3 length is 11 residues. Germline V lookup: CDR1 DFQATT, CDR2 SNEGSKA (reference sequence). Here the CDR3 DNA reads TGCAGTGCTAGAGCCCATGATGAGCAGTTCTTC. As protein: CSARAHDEQFF.

This clonotype came up many times. Compared with germline, one end of the junction differs, possibly owing to a read error. This chain links TRBV3-1 with TRBJ2-3; 11 bases align to TRBD2. The CDR3 spans 17 residues. Germline V gene lookup returns CDR1 LGHDT and CDR2 YNNKEL (reference sequence). The CDR3 protein is CASSQERTSGSRDTQYF. The CDR3 bases are TGTGCCAGCAGCCAAGAGCGAACTAGCGGGAGCAGAGATACGCAGTATTTT.

This clonotype was seen only a few times. This chain joins TRBV6-1 and TRBJ2-6; D gene ambiguous. The CDR3 extends over 14 amino acids. Deletions cut 6 bases from V and 3 bases from J, with 9 bases between. The germline V gene has CDR1 MNHNS and CDR2 SASEGT. The CDR3 coding sequence is TGTGCCAGCAGGAGCGTTAATGGGGCCAACGTCCTGACTTTC. Amino acids: CASRSVNGANVLTF.

The sample holds a few counts of this clonotype. The rearrangement joins TRBV7-9 to TRBJ2-3; D is perhaps TRBD1 (6 bases). Germline-derived CDR1 and CDR2 are SEHNR and FQNEAQ (reference sequence). This CDR3 contains 12 residues. Trimming stripped 1 base from V and 10 bases from J, with 9 bases between. CDR3 loop: CASSLEGGPQYF. Here the CDR3 DNA reads TGTGCCAGCAGCTTAGAAGGGGGTCCGCAGTATTTT.

The chain joins TRBV19 to TRBJ2-7; the D gene is possibly TRBD1 (5 bases). Trimming stripped 10 bases from V and 4 bases from J, with 20 bases between. This CDR3 has 14 residues. Germline V lookup: CDR1 LNHDA, CDR2 SQIVND (reference sequence). This CDR3 is CATAEKGIVYEQYF. In nucleotides, the CDR3 is TGTGCCACCGCGGAAAAGGGGATAGTTTACGAGCAGTACTTC.

The chain combines TRBV6-1 with TRBJ2-2; 7 bases line up with TRBD2. This CDR3 is built from 18 residues. Germline V gives CDR1 MNHNS, CDR2 SASEGT. V lost 6 bases, J lost 4 bases, and 17 bases stayed unmatched. The CDR3 spells CASRTGVTSLTLTGELFF. DNA of the CDR3: TGTGCCAGCAGGACCGGGGTGACTAGCCTTACACTCACCGGGGAGCTGTTTTTT.

There are a few counts of this clonotype. V usage is TRBV20-1 and J usage is TRBJ1-2, with 7 bases lining up with TRBD1. The ends lost 0 bases at V and 4 bases at J; junction bases unmatched: 11. Per germline, CDR1 DFQATT and CDR2 SNEGSKA (reference sequence). The CDR3 contains 16 residues. The CDR3 reads CSARDPVTQGLYGYTF. The CDR3 DNA is TGCAGTGCTAGAGATCCGGTGACACAGGGGCTCTATGGCTACACCTTC.

This clonotype was detected many times. V and J are TRBV5-1 and TRBJ2-7; TRBD2 agrees at 8 bases. V shed 3 bases, J shed 3 bases, and the junction held 5 bases outside the gene matches. CDR1 SGHRS and CDR2 YFSETQ come from the germline V gene. The CDR3 spans 14 residues. This CDR3 reads CASSSTGGGYEQYF. The CDR3 DNA follows: TGCGCCAGCAGCTCCACCGGGGGGGGCTACGAGCAGTACTTC.

In this sample, this clonotype turned up many times. The chain uses TRBV11-2 and TRBJ2-7, with a weak D call TRBD2 (6 bases). Looked up from germline, CDR1 is SGHAT and CDR2 is FQNNGV. This CDR3 is built from 15 residues. Trimming left V 3 bases short and J 0 bases short, with 12 bases between. The CDR3 nucleotides read TGTGCCAGCAGCTTCTTAGCGGCAAGCTCCTACGAGCAGTACTTC. Its translation is CASSFLAASSYEQYF.

The V call is TRBV5-1, the J call TRBJ2-1, with 9 bases aligning to TRBD2. V lost 3 bases, J lost 6 bases, and 10 bases stayed unmatched. CDR1 is SGHRS and CDR2 is YFSETQ in the germline V gene. CDR3 size: 16 residues. As DNA, the CDR3 is TGCGCCAGCAGCTGGGTTGGGACTAGCCTAATCAATGAGCAGTTCTTC. This codes for CASSWVGTSLINEQFF.

This clonotype was counted ten times or more. The chain is built from TRBV20-1 and TRBJ2-1; the match to TRBD1 covers 8 bases. The CDR3 contains 14 residues. Germline V gives CDR1 DFQATT, CDR2 SNEGSKA (reference sequence). Germline trimming cut 5 bases from V and 8 bases from J; bases unmatched to any gene: 11. CDR3 coding DNA: TGCAGTGCTCGCCCCGGGGACAGGTTAGATGAGCAGTTCTTC. Translated, it gives CSARPGDRLDEQFF.

A note on this clonotype: A much larger clonotype is one base distant, so this may be a read error. This chain links TRBV12-3 or TRBV12-4 with TRBJ2-1, with 10 bases aligning to TRBD2. This CDR3 spans 16 amino acids. The CDR3 is CASRTVAGGPYNERFF. CDR3 nucleotides: TGTGCCAGCAGAACTGTAGCGGGAGGCCCCTACAATGAGCGGTTCTTC.